This is a list of T cell receptor beta chains from one sample in a study of blood T cell repertoires in COVID-19. TCRdb keeps only in-frame clones here, not all; method: immunoSEQ multiplex PCR. The table lists about 86,000 clones, approximately 80% of them singletons. Sequenced: peripheral blood. All receptors derive from an elderly woman with active or convalescent COVID-19. Both conserved end residues are part of each CDR3. D genes are given only for firm matches. Size is omitted from some rows. Given values are once, few, many or a class for expanded clones.

v_call	j_call	d_call	clone_size	cdr3_nt	cdr3_aa
TRBV2	TRBJ2-1	-	-	TGTGCCAGCAGTGTTCGCTACGCGGCGTCTAATGAGCAGTTCTTC	CASSVRYAASNEQFF
TRBV10-2	TRBJ2-2	TRBD2	-	TGCGCCAGCACCCAAGGACTAGTAAGGGCCGGGGAGCTGTTTTTT	CASTQGLVRAGELFF
TRBV28	TRBJ1-4	TRBD1	-	TGTGCCAGCAGATACAGGGGGCTATCGGAAAAACTGTTTTTT	CASRYRGLSEKLFF
TRBV5-1	TRBJ2-5	TRBD1	-	TGCGCCAGCAGCGGAAACAGGGGGCTAGGGGAGACCCAGTACTTC	CASSGNRGLGETQYF
TRBV19	TRBJ1-1	TRBD1	-	TGTGCCAGTAATAGCTTGGGGGACAGAGCCCCTGAAGCTTTCTTT	CASNSLGDRAPEAFF
TRBV2	TRBJ2-7	-	-	TGTGCCAGCAGTGATCCTAGGGGCGAGCAGTACTTC	CASSDPRGEQYF
TRBV5-5	TRBJ2-7	TRBD1	-	TGTGCCAGCAGCTTGAATCGGGACAGCTCCTACGAGCAGTACTTC	CASSLNRDSSYEQYF
TRBV6-5	TRBJ1-2	-	-	TGTGCCAGCAGCCCCTGGGGACTGGGGGGCTACACCTTC	CASSPWGLGGYTF
TRBV6-5	TRBJ2-7	-	-	TGTGCCAGCAGGAGGGGGACACTTCTTTACGAGCAGTACTTC	CASRRGTLLYEQYF
TRBV18	TRBJ2-7	TRBD2	-	TGTGCCAGCTCACCGGCCGGGAGGGACTACGAGCAGTACTTC	CASSPAGRDYEQYF
TRBV6-5	TRBJ2-5	TRBD2	-	TGTGCCAGCAGTCCCCGGGAGGCTCGAGCGACCCAGTACTTC	CASSPREARATQYF
TRBV12-3/TRBV12-4	TRBJ1-5	-	-	TGTGCCAGCAGCCGAGGCGATCAGCCCCAGCATTTT	CASSRGDQPQHF
TRBV2	TRBJ1-5	TRBD1	-	TGTGCCAGCAGCCCGCGGGACAGGGTGGCCGGCAATCAGCCCCAGCATTTT	CASSPRDRVAGNQPQHF
TRBV7-3	TRBJ1-2	TRBD1	-	TGTGCCAGCAGCCAAACCGGGACAGGGGGTTCGTGCACCTTC	CASSQTGTGGSCTF
TRBV19	TRBJ2-2	TRBD1	once	TGTGCCAGTAGTTCGACAGGGGGAAGCGGGGAGCTGTTTTTT	CASSSTGGSGELFF
TRBV6-7	TRBJ2-5	TRBD1	-	TGTGCCCCTACCGGGACAGGGTGTCAAGAGACCCAGTACTTC	CAPTGTGCQETQYF
TRBV11-2	TRBJ2-1	-	-	TGTGCCAGCAGCTTAGTAGTGGGGCGTTACAATGAGCAGTTCTTC	CASSLVVGRYNEQFF
TRBV11-3	TRBJ1-1	-	few	TGTGCCAGCAGCTTAGCAAGGGGTGAAGCTTTCTTT	CASSLARGEAFF
TRBV9	TRBJ2-3	TRBD2	once	TGTGCCAGCAGCGTAGCTGCGACTAGCGGGGTCACTAGCACAGATACGCAGTATTTT	CASSVAATSGVTSTDTQYF
TRBV6-1	TRBJ1-6	-	-	TGTGCCAGCAGTGAAGCGCTCGAGTTCCGAGGTTCACCCCTCCACTTT	CASSEALEFRGSPLHF
TRBV4-3	TRBJ2-6	-	-	TGCGCCAGCAGCCGAGCCCCCTTCGGAACAGGAGACTCTGGGGCCAACGTCCTGACTTTC	CASSRAPFGTGDSGANVLTF
TRBV9	TRBJ1-1	-	-	TGTGCCAGCAGCCCACCCGGAGGAGTAGTCACTGAAGCTTTCTTT	CASSPPGGVVTEAFF
TRBV7-9	TRBJ2-7	-	few	TGTGCCAGCAGCCAAGTCGGGGGGCGCACCTACGAGCAGTACTTC	CASSQVGGRTYEQYF
TRBV27	TRBJ1-1	-	-	TGTGCCAGCAGGGTCTTTCAGGGGAGTACTGAAGCTTTCTTT	CASRVFQGSTEAFF
TRBV19	TRBJ1-2	TRBD1	-	TGTGCCAGTAGTGACAGGGGGGATTATGGCTACACCTTC	CASSDRGDYGYTF
TRBV24-1	TRBJ2-1	-	-	TGTGCCACCAACCCCGGGTTTGGGAATGAGCAGTTCTTC	CATNPGFGNEQFF
TRBV6-6	TRBJ2-7	TRBD2	-	TGTGCCAGCAGTTACCTGTCGGCTAGCGGGGGATACGAGCAGTACTTC	CASSYLSASGGYEQYF
TRBV19	TRBJ2-3	TRBD1	once	TGTGCCAGTAATCCCCGACAGGGCGGCGATACGCAGTATTTT	CASNPRQGGDTQYF
TRBV12-3/TRBV12-4	TRBJ1-5	TRBD1	-	TGTGCCAGCGGACAGGGAGGACAGCCCCAGCATTTT	CASGQGGQPQHF
TRBV7-9	TRBJ2-6	TRBD1	-	TGTGCCAGCTACCCCCTAGGACAGGGGATCCCTGGGGCCAACGTCCTGACTTTC	CASYPLGQGIPGANVLTF
TRBV19	TRBJ2-1	-	-	TGTGCCAGTAGTTTCCACGGACAGAACAATGAGCAGTTCTTC	CASSFHGQNNEQFF
TRBV7-2	TRBJ2-4	-	-	TGTGCCAGCAGCTTAGTGGGAGGCAACATTCAGTACTTC	CASSLVGGNIQYF
TRBV29-1	TRBJ2-2	-	once	TGCAGCGTACAGGGAGGGGCCCAGGGGAACACCGGGGAGCTGTTTTTT	CSVQGGAQGNTGELFF
TRBV10-1	TRBJ1-1	-	-	TGCGCCAGTACCGCCGGGGTCAACACTGAAGCTTTCTTT	CASTAGVNTEAFF
TRBV21-1	TRBJ2-3	-	-	TGTGCCAGCACCACCGGCGGAGACGGGGGGGCGACAGATACGCAGTATTTT	CASTTGGDGGATDTQYF
TRBV6-1	TRBJ1-6	-	-	TGTGCCAGCAGTGAATTTATGGGCAGGGCGGCATCACCCCTCCACTTT	CASSEFMGRAASPLHF
TRBV2	TRBJ1-2	-	-	TGTGCCAGCAGCCAACTGACAGGACTCTATGGCTACACCTTC	CASSQLTGLYGYTF
TRBV21-1	TRBJ1-1	-	-	TGTGCCAGCAGCAAAGCCGGCAGGGAAAACACTGAAGCTTTCTTT	CASSKAGRENTEAFF
TRBV5-4	TRBJ2-3	TRBD2	once	TGTGCCAGCAGCTTTAGCGGGGGGTTCACAGATACGCAGTATTTT	CASSFSGGFTDTQYF
TRBV13	TRBJ2-1	TRBD1	-	TGTGCCAGCAGCCTAGGGACAGACTACAATGAGCAGTTCTTC	CASSLGTDYNEQFF
TRBV11-1	TRBJ2-1	-	once	TGTGCCAGCAGCCCCGGCTCCTACAATGAGCAGTTCTTC	CASSPGSYNEQFF
TRBV29-1	TRBJ1-4	-	-	TGCAGCGTTCGGGGGGGGCCTGATAATGAAAAACTGTTTTTT	CSVRGGPDNEKLFF
TRBV5-1	TRBJ2-1	TRBD1	-	TGCGCCAGCAGCTTGGCCGTGTCAGGGGGCTGGAATGAGCAGTTCTTC	CASSLAVSGGWNEQFF
TRBV7-2	TRBJ1-2	-	-	TGTGCCAGCAGACCGACAGGAGGTAACTATGGCTACACCTTC	CASRPTGGNYGYTF
TRBV5-5	TRBJ2-7	TRBD1	-	TGTGCCAGCAGCTGGGGGACAGAGAGCTCCTACGAGCAGTACTTC	CASSWGTESSYEQYF
TRBV2	TRBJ2-1	-	few	TGTGCCAGCAGTGACTCGCGTCACCGGTACAATGAGCAGTTCTTC	CASSDSRHRYNEQFF
TRBV19	TRBJ1-1	-	-	TGTGCCAGCGATGCCCGAGGTACTGAAGCTTTCTTT	CASDARGTEAFF
TRBV2	TRBJ2-1	-	-	TGTGCCAGCACCGGACTTCTATACAATGAGCAGTTCTTC	CASTGLLYNEQFF
TRBV28	TRBJ2-1	TRBD1	-	TGTGCCAGCAGCTCCCCCGGGACAGGGTCCTACAATGAGCAGTTCTTC	CASSSPGTGSYNEQFF
TRBV6-5	TRBJ1-1	TRBD1	-	TGTGCCAGCAGTCGCAGGGGGGACACTGAAGCTTTCTTT	CASSRRGDTEAFF
TRBV6-2/TRBV6-3	TRBJ2-5	-	-	TGTGCCAGCAGTCGCCAGGGGCACGAGACCCAGTACTTC	CASSRQGHETQYF